This section outlines one T cell receptor beta chain sequence together with its context. No cognate antigen has been identified for it. No per-base quality is available; no much larger clone lies one base away. These data belong to a study of cytomegalovirus exposure and HLA in healthy donors (dated by TCRdb to 2016 to 2017). Notes on the research overall: An earlier analysis of some 500 of the donors reported approximately 290 Gb of sequence data and around 110 million unique TCR beta sequences from 150 million to 200 million T cells. Class I and class II HLA loci were covered by the typing at four-digit resolution. High-throughput TCR immunosequencing, statistical association of individual TCRs with disease status, and machine learning were combined to predict cytomegalovirus infection status. In addition to the first cohort of several hundred subjects, a separate validation cohort of over 90 different subjects was used. Rather than drawing on any new phenotypic data, the later analysis identified candidate immune exposures from TCR beta sequences and the way those sequences occurred across donors. A later genetic analysis used genome-wide SNP genotypes for 398 of the 666 donors, treating that subset as a discovery cohort. An early release covering over 500 HLA-typed donors comprised roughly 300 gigabases of sequencing data and tens of millions of unique TCR sequences. On average, over 200,000 unique TCR beta nucleotide sequences were sequenced per donor among several hundred genotyped donors of the cohort, with roughly 18% of those sequences being non-productive. Several DR-DQ haplotypes were treated as single units for association and clustering because of strong linkage in the cohort. An earlier analysis of roughly 580 of the donors used high-throughput TCR beta sequencing to judge whether each TCR beta V gene segment behaved as functional or pseudogenic. Every discovery cohort repertoire had been produced on one sequencing platform. Typing coverage varied by locus: 629-630 donors for A, B, C, DRB1 and DQB1; approximately 500 for DQA1; 600 to 610 for DPA1; approximately 470 for DPB1. Donor age, sex, ethnicity and CMV serostatus were compiled together with the repertoire data. The study was designed to test whether signatures of past pathogen exposure could be identified by cataloging public T cell receptors. To study patterns of TCR occurrence, a later analysis re-analyzed previously published TCR beta repertoires from around 700 donors and added high-resolution HLA genotyping. Of the 398 genotyped donors, roughly 85% fell in the genetic ancestry cluster associated with self-reported Caucasian donors. The T cell repertoires of several hundred subjects were profiled by immunosequencing and related to cytomegalovirus serostatus. Study-wide findings and limitations: A few of the identified cytomegalovirus-associated TCR beta chains were confirmed in vitro to be specific for cytomegalovirus antigens. Several of the top co-occurrence clusters appeared to be linked to parvovirus B19, influenza, CMV and Epstein-Barr virus, according to a later analysis. Broadly in line with IMGT annotations, most TCR beta V segments showed up in productive rearrangements about 87% or about 30% of the time in an earlier analysis of a few hundred of the donors. In a later analysis, TCR association rates were found to vary across HLA loci, with the most associated TCRs seen for DRB1 alleles and the fewest for HLA-C alleles. In a later analysis, 15,000 to 20,000 TCR beta sequences were associated with specific HLA alleles at a false discovery rate of 0.05. A later genetic analysis reported fewer N-insertions in productive TCRs among donors in an Asian-associated ancestry cluster than the 666-donor mean. In this cohort, only TCR beta chains were sequenced, and detectable features were limited by the absence of alpha or paired-chain data. Correlated functional status among segregating V segments might be attributable to linkage disequilibrium, but an unknown experimental factor could not be ruled out. A later analysis found that most CMV-associated TCR beta chains appeared HLA-restricted, with HLA associations seemingly driven largely by CMV exposure. An association between a missense DCLRE1C variant and V-gene and J-gene trimming of TCR beta chains was found in a later genetic analysis and replicated in an independent cohort. The classifier was reported to diagnose cytomegalovirus status with high specificity and sensitivity in both the original cohort and the validation cohort. Over 15 rarely observed V segments, including chromosome 9 orphons, were excluded from the earlier analysis of about 500 of the donors because counts were too low. The presence/absence analyses assumed that sequencing depth was roughly uniform across donors, and that assumption may not be true. For the cohort, immune exposure information was limited to CMV serostatus. A later analysis found that HLA-associated TCR beta chains were more clonally expanded and had lower generation probabilities than equally common non-associated chains. A cluster of highly shared sequence variants was judged likely to be a technical artifact of the sequencing pipeline. Because some donors lacked HLA typing at each locus, the association tests relied only on the typed subset. The authors suggested that the approach could potentially be generalized to other disease states and immunological phenotypes. When HLA alleles, especially DR and DQ, strongly co-occurred, TCR associations were difficult to assign to individual alleles. A further reported finding was that TCR beta sequences accurately predicted the HLA-A and HLA-B alleles for most subjects in the first cohort. Some IMGT-functional V segments, including TRBV6-2 and TRBV6-3, could not be told apart with the 87-base-pair reads, so those segments were excluded. A total of 150 or so TCR beta chains were listed by the study as associated with cytomegalovirus. Most TCR sequences were seen in very few donors, while some public TCRs were found in many individuals.

The cohort was made up of 650 to 700 healthy bone marrow donors. At the time of sampling, every cohort member was nominally healthy, though immune exposures that went unrecorded were likely present. The donor tested CMV seropositive and was one of the 289 seropositive cohort members. A peripheral blood sample was collected from each donor, and TCR beta sequencing was performed on peripheral blood mononuclear cells. The Qiagen DNeasy Blood Extraction Kit was used to extract genomic DNA from the blood cell samples. Inclusive of the bounding cysteine and phenylalanine, the CDR3 is 15 residues long. Only CDR3 DNA is held: 45 bases, read in frame from base 1. Trimming at the junction amounts to 2 bases on V and 4 bases on J, and the germline ends lie 11 bases apart. CDR1 and CDR2, per the germline V gene, are SGHTA and FQGNSA. Libraries were constructed by the immunoSEQ multiplex PCR assay. For the multiplex PCR, a mixture combining 60 forward primers for TCR Vbeta segments and 13 reverse primers for TCR Jbeta segments was used. The CDR3 region of rearranged TCR beta genes was amplified from genomic DNA with a multiplex PCR assay. The amplified TCR beta libraries were sequenced on the Illumina HiSeq System as 87-base-pair reads. As for the original processing: A later analysis tallied approximately 87 million unique TCR beta chains across the 610 or so repertoires, and around 10 million of those chains were shared by two or more donors. Raw reads were error-corrected and collapsed into unique sequences by a nearest-neighbor algorithm in which closely related sequences were merged to remove PCR and sequencing errors. CDR3 sequences were aligned to IMGT reference sequences to assign V, D and J gene segments. Each retained sequence needed at least a six-nucleotide match to both a V gene segment and a J gene segment. A rearrangement counted as productive if the CDR3 had no stop codons and remained in frame with V and J, and every other rearrangement counted as non-productive. CDR3 was defined by IMGT convention, running from the second conserved V-encoded cysteine to the conserved J-encoded phenylalanine. The earlier analysis of fewer than 700 of the donors excluded sequences that lacked an unambiguous match to a single V gene segment. In an earlier analysis of a few hundred of the donors, V segments were called functional above 56.7% productive rearrangements and were called segregating when the between-donor standard deviation exceeded 5%. A statistical classification framework was developed to diagnose cytomegalovirus status using the catalog of TCR beta chain sequences. In a later analysis, TCR nucleotide sequences were compared against IMGT/GENE-DB human TR gene sequences so that V and J genes could be assigned. In a later analysis, CDR3 sequences and most-parsimonious VDJ recombination scenarios were assigned using the TCRdist pipeline. A later analysis defined each TCR beta chain by its CDR3 amino acid sequence plus V-gene family, and excluded reads lacking a unique V-gene family. In a later analysis, 500 to 700 highly shared, low-generation-probability nucleotide sequences were removed to address suspected cross-contamination and a sequencing artifact. In a later analysis, a clonal expansion index was calculated for each public chain from normalized within-repertoire ranks of inferred template counts. Generation probabilities in a later analysis came from a VDJ recombination model fitted to out-of-frame rearrangements, and those results were checked against IGoR. A later analysis scored TCR-TCR, TCR-HLA and TCR-CMV co-occurrence with hypergeometric tests, applying a repertoire-size bias correction to TCR pairs. In a later analysis, false discovery rates were estimated by permuting HLA or CMV assignments 20 times. A later analysis grouped co-occurring TCRs with DBSCAN, adding TCRdist sequence similarity when clustering within HLA-allele-positive subsets. Repertoires with fewer than 30,000 or more than 120,000 public chains were left out of co-occurrence clustering, as were a handful of repertoires with anomalous nucleotide sharing. TCRdb carries this immuneACCESS record with in-frame sequences only. Its versions omit some clonotypes, under half of them owing to an unresolved V gene in the studies checked, with the rest unexplained. D and trimming were read from the DNA, whereas the V and J calls and clone size are those reported in that table. This sample gives some 200,000 clones in total; 70% of them show up just once. The ten biggest clones cover 2.6% of the sample.

Rearrangement joined TRBV7-2 to TRBJ2-2, with a tentative D gene TRBD1 over 5 matching bases. The sequenced sample was PBMCs. The clonotype originates from a man aged 35-49 years in good health and CMV-seropositive. In nucleotide form, the sequence is TGTGCCAGCAGCTTAAGGCAGGGCGGCACCGGGGAGCTGTTTTTT. Its product reads: CASSLRQGGTGELFF.